Each of the 27 T cell receptor beta chains below was sequenced from the same sample in a study of CD8 T cells in Susac syndrome (dated by TCRdb to about 2019). Library construction relied on the immunoSEQ multiplex PCR assay. RNA was extracted using the RNeasy kit, and roughly 0.45 to 1 microgram was reverse transcribed with random hexamers. TCRdb ran its own pipeline on the public reads, namely fastp trimming at Q25 and MiXCR clone calling, and kept in-frame beta chains. Every distinct CDR3 protein forms one entry, paired with its most common genes and DNA. Within this sample are some 96,000 distinct CDR3 sequences, with roughly 94% of them counted one time only. The ten biggest clones cover over 0.3% of the sample. Sequenced input: CD4+ T cells from PBMCs. Receptors originate from a human donor with Susac syndrome.

The chain employs TRBV20-1 and TRBJ2-7; a weak D match, TRBD1 (6 bases). This CDR3 has 12 residues. The V end lost 2 bases, the J end lost 7 bases, and 12 bases lay between the germline ends. Germline CDR1 DFQATT, CDR2 SNEGSKA (reference sequence). The CDR3 loop is CSARSVRGEQYF. The CDR3 region has the DNA TGCAGTGCTAGATCCGTCAGGGGTGAGCAGTACTTC.

This clonotype turned up a few times. The chain employs TRBV30 and TRBJ2-7, with 8 bases identical to TRBD1. V lost 3 bases, J lost 3 bases, and 7 bases stayed unmatched. CDR3 length: 14 amino acids. CDR1 GTSNPN and CDR2 SVGIG come from the germline V gene (reference sequence). The CDR3 nucleotides read TGTGCCTGGAGCGACAGGGGCCGGAACTACGAGCAGTACTTC. Translating gives CAWSDRGRNYEQYF.

V gene TRBV15 combines with J gene TRBJ2-5; TRBD2 matches at 8 bases. This CDR3 spans 16 amino acids. With V trimmed by 3 bases and J by 5 bases, 11 bases remained unmatched. Germline V gives CDR1 LNHNV, CDR2 YYDKDF (reference sequence). The CDR3 here is CATSSPTGGGLETQYF. The CDR3 nucleotides are TGTGCCACCAGCAGCCCTACGGGGGGGGGCCTTGAGACCCAGTACTTC.

This chain uses TRBV28 with TRBJ2-4, with 9 positions matching TRBD1. CDR1 and CDR2 (germline): MDHEN, SYDVKM. CDR3 length: 13 amino acids. J was trimmed by 10 bases and V by 6 bases; bases with no gene match: 7. Written as DNA, the CDR3 is TGTGCCAGCAGCCGCCGGGACAGGGTGATTCAGTACTTC. This gives the protein CASSRRDRVIQYF.

The CDR3 spells CASSLRHGGMLTDTQYF. In DNA, the CDR3 is TGTGCCAGCAGCTTAAGGCATGGGGGGATGCTCACAGATACGCAGTATTTT. J is TRBJ2-3 and V is TRBV11-2; a weak D match, TRBD2 (6 bases). The CDR3 has 17 residues. CDR1 and CDR2 (germline): SGHAT, FQNNGV. The V gene lost 2 bases and the J gene lost 2 bases, with 17 bases spanning the gap.

The V and J genes are TRBV20-1 and TRBJ1-3; D not certain. Per germline, CDR1 DFQATT and CDR2 SNEGSKA (reference sequence). CDR3 length equals 15 residues. V was trimmed by 0 bases and J by 2 bases, leaving 11 bases between them. The CDR3 DNA is TGCAGTGCTAGAGATCGGCAGGACCCTGGAAACACCATATATTTT. It specifies CSARDRQDPGNTIYF.

The V call is TRBV7-9, the J call TRBJ1-5; 8 nucleotides line up with TRBD1. V lost 3 bases and J lost 1; bases outside the gene matches: 8. Germline assignment: CDR1 SEHNR and CDR2 FQNEAQ (reference sequence). The CDR3 is made up of 17 amino acids. CDR3: CASSFTGGNGSNQPQHF. The CDR3 DNA is TGTGCCAGCAGCTTTACAGGGGGGAATGGGAGCAATCAGCCCCAGCATTTT.

CDR3 loop: CSARVVPGTGKGETQYF. CDR3 nucleotide sequence: TGCAGTGCTAGAGTTGTACCCGGGACAGGGAAGGGGGAGACCCAGTACTTC. The V call is TRBV20-1, the J call TRBJ2-5, with 9 bases fitting TRBD1. The J segment lost 5 bases and the V segment lost 1 base, leaving 14 bases of the junction unmatched. Germline lookup yields CDR1 DFQATT and CDR2 SNEGSKA (reference sequence). The CDR3 has 17 residues.

V usage is TRBV18 and J usage is TRBJ2-2; 10 bases line up with TRBD1. Trimming took 3 bases from V and 1 from J; bases not matched to a gene: 2. There are 16 residues in the CDR3. CDR1 KGHSH and CDR2 LQKENI come from the germline V gene. The CDR3 loop is CASSPWTGGNTGELFF. The CDR3 DNA sequence: TGTGCCAGCTCACCTTGGACAGGGGGGAACACCGGGGAGCTGTTTTTT. The full variable domain, completed using reference TRBV18 and TRBJ2-2, is NAGVMQNPRHLVRRRGQEARLRCSPMKGHSHVYWYRQLPEEGLKFMVYLQKENIIDESGMPKERFSAEFPKEGPSILRIQQVVRGDSAAYFCASSPWTGGNTGELFFGEGSRLTVL.

V is TRBV30 and J is TRBJ1-5; tentative D call: TRBD1 (5 bases). The germline CDR1 and CDR2 sequences are GTSNPN and SVGIG (reference sequence). The CDR3 sequence is 14 residues long. V lost 1 base, J lost 5 bases, and 12 bases lay in between. The CDR3 coding sequence is TGTGCCTGGAGTGGAGGGGCGCAGTATCAGCCCCAGCATTTT. This gives the protein CAWSGGAQYQPQHF.

The chain joins TRBV29-1 to TRBJ2-3; D remains unclear. This CDR3 region has 14 residues. V lost 4 bases and J lost 4, with 15 bases in between. Germline V gene data show CDR1 as SQVTM and CDR2 as ANQGSEA. CDR3 bases: TGCAGCGTTGTGTCGATACCGGCAGCAGATACGCAGTATTTT. As protein: CSVVSIPAADTQYF.

The chain joins TRBV9 to TRBJ2-5; TRBD2 agrees at 12 bases. V lost 4 bases to trimming and J lost 1 base; unmatched junction nucleotides: 5. This CDR3 spans 16 amino acids. The germline gives CDR1 SGDLS, CDR2 YYNGEE. The DNA of the CDR3 is TGTGCCAGCAGCACAGCTAGCGGGGGGGCCCAAGAGACCCAGTACTTC. Translated, it gives CASSTASGGAQETQYF.

The rearrangement links TRBV20-1 to TRBJ1-5; weak D call: TRBD1 (5 bases). There are 13 residues in the CDR3. V lost 5 bases, J lost 3 bases, and 11 bases lay in between. Germline V gene data show CDR1 as DFQATT and CDR2 as SNEGSKA (reference sequence). The CDR3 here is CSASGGLNQPQHF. The CDR3 nucleotides read TGCAGTGCTTCCGGGGGACTCAATCAGCCCCAGCATTTT.

This sequence joins TRBV19 and TRBJ1-5; 7 bases are a match to TRBD1. Germline assignment: CDR1 LNHDA and CDR2 SQIVND (reference sequence). V lost 5 bases to trimming and J lost 6 bases; unmatched junction nucleotides: 7. The CDR3 is 14 amino acids. The CDR3 spells CASSGQGDTQPQHF. The CDR3 region has the DNA TGTGCCAGTAGTGGGCAGGGGGATACTCAGCCCCAGCATTTT.

The chain employs TRBV28 and TRBJ1-1, with D possibly TRBD1 on 5 matching bases. CDR1 and CDR2 from the germline V gene are MDHEN and SYDVKM. V was pared by 8 bases and J by 1 base, with 5 bases between. The CDR3 has 11 amino acids. CDR3 sequence (DNA): TGTGCCAGCGACAGGAACACTGAAGCTTTCTTT. Its translation: CASDRNTEAFF.

The V and J genes are TRBV27 and TRBJ1-5; D call uncertain. The CDR3 has 13 residues. The V gene lost 5 bases and the J gene lost 9 bases, with 14 bases spanning the gap. CDR1 and CDR2 from the germline V gene are MNHEY and SMNVEV (reference sequence). CDR3 DNA: TGTGCCAGCAGTATTTCGGGAGAAGGGCCCCAGCATTTT. Encoded protein: CASSISGEGPQHF.

The V and J genes are TRBV6-6 and TRBJ1-1, with TRBD1 matching 7 bases. Germline V lookup: CDR1 MNHNY, CDR2 SVGAGI (reference sequence). This CDR3 spans 14 amino acids. V shed 6 bases, J shed 1 base, and the junction held 5 bases outside the gene matches. CDR3 nucleotide sequence: TGTGCCAGCAGAACGAAGGGGGCGAACACTGAAGCTTTCTTT. Its translation: CASRTKGANTEAFF.

This chain joins TRBV2 and TRBJ2-7; the D gene is possibly TRBD1 (6 bases). CDR3 length: 15 residues. Germline V CDR1 and CDR2: SNHLY, FYNNEI. Trimming took 6 bases from V and 1 from J, leaving 16 bases between them. CDR3 coding DNA: TGTGCCAGCAGAGAACTCGGGGACAATTCCTACGAGCAGTACTTC. Amino acids: CASRELGDNSYEQYF.

This chain joins TRBV12-3 or TRBV12-4 and TRBJ2-5, with D unresolved. V lost 1 base and J 2 bases, leaving 8 bases between the germline ends. The CDR3 totals 14 residues. The CDR3 is CASSLGPLQETQYF. CDR3 coding DNA: TGTGCCAGCAGTTTAGGGCCGTTACAAGAGACCCAGTACTTC.

V is TRBV30 and J is TRBJ1-6; 11 nucleotides line up with TRBD1. The V gene's germline CDR1 is GTSNPN and CDR2 SVGIG (reference sequence). J was trimmed by 8 bases and V by 2 bases; bases with no gene match: 2. This CDR3 spans 14 amino acids. The CDR3 coding sequence is TGTGCCTGGAGTCCGGGACAGGGGGATTCACCCCTCCACTTT. Translating gives CAWSPGQGDSPLHF.

The CDR3 reads CASSLWAGASTDTQYF. CDR3 in DNA: TGTGCCAGCAGTTTATGGGCAGGGGCCAGCACAGATACGCAGTATTTT. The rearrangement joins TRBV12-3 or TRBV12-4 to TRBJ2-3; D may be TRBD1 (6 bases). Trimming pared 2 bases from V and 0 bases from J, leaving 12 bases between. The CDR3 loop spans 16 amino acids.

The rearrangement joins TRBV18 to TRBJ1-1; perhaps TRBD1 as D (6 bases). The length of the CDR3 is 15 residues. CDR1 KGHSH and CDR2 LQKENI come from the germline V gene. The V end was cut by 2 bases, the J end by 0 bases, with 10 bases between. CDR3 residues: CASSPETGLNTEAFF. CDR3 coding DNA: TGTGCCAGCTCACCAGAGACAGGCCTGAACACTGAAGCTTTCTTT.

The gene calls are TRBV6-1 and TRBJ2-1; the D gene is possibly TRBD2 (7 bases). CDR1 MNHNS and CDR2 SASEGT come from the germline V gene. Trimming left V 6 bases short and J 9 bases short, with 18 bases between. This CDR3 is 14 amino acids long. The DNA of the CDR3 is TGTGCCAGCAGCCGCAGGTCAGGGGAGGGTGAGCAGTTCTTC. As protein: CASSRRSGEGEQFF.

The chain joins TRBV11-2 to TRBJ1-1; the D is unclear. The germline gives CDR1 SGHAT, CDR2 FQNNGV. This CDR3 has 14 residues. Trimming removed 3 bases from V and 0 bases from J, with 8 bases in between. The CDR3 loop reads CASSFGILNTEAFF. CDR3 DNA sequence: TGTGCCAGCAGCTTTGGGATCTTGAACACTGAAGCTTTCTTT. The entire variable domain, with the rest obtained from reference TRBV11-2 and TRBJ1-1, is as follows: EAGVAQSPRYKIIEKRQSVAFWCNPISGHATLYWYQQILGQGPKLLIQFQNNGVVDDSQLPKDRFSAERLKGVDSTLKIQPAKLEDSAVYLCASSFGILNTEAFFGQGTRLTVV.

This clonotype was detected once. The genes are TRBV5-1 and TRBJ2-7; TRBD1 matches at 7 bases. Per germline, CDR1 SGHRS and CDR2 YFSETQ. Losses at the gene ends were 3 bases for V and 6 bases for J; bases not matched to a gene: 6. The CDR3 spans 13 residues. CDR3 residues: CASSWTGVGEQYF. The CDR3 nucleotides are TGCGCCAGCAGCTGGACAGGTGTGGGCGAGCAGTACTTC.

The V and J genes are TRBV24-1 and TRBJ2-1; TRBD2 matches at 8 bases. This CDR3 has 14 amino acids. Per germline, CDR1 KGHDR and CDR2 SFDVKD. J was trimmed by 8 bases and V by 9 bases; bases with no gene match: 11. DNA for the CDR3: TGTGCCACCGGGGGACTAGTCATTCAGTATGAGCAGTTCTTC. Amino acid sequence: CATGGLVIQYEQFF.

The rearrangement joins TRBV20-1 to TRBJ1-4; 11 bases line up with TRBD1. There are 17 residues in the CDR3. Germline V CDR1 and CDR2: DFQATT, SNEGSKA (reference sequence). Trimming cost V 6 bases and J 4 bases; bases outside gene matches: 13. CDR3 loop: CSAPGGQGAMFNEKLFF. CDR3 nucleotides: TGCAGTGCCCCTGGCGGACAGGGGGCGATGTTTAATGAAAAACTGTTTTTT.